These T cell receptor beta chains were read from a single sample in a study of cytomegalovirus exposure and HLA in healthy donors. Only in-frame clones appear in the TCRdb table, and some are missing; sequencing was by immunoSEQ multiplex PCR. This table holds fewer than 50,000 clones, roughly 64% found once. Sequenced material: PBMCs. These receptors came from a man in his sixties in good health and CMV-seropositive. The CDR3 runs from the conserved cysteine through the conserved F or W. D genes are given only for firm matches. Size tells how often a clone was seen (once, few, many) or the class of an expanded clone, and some rows leave it out.

clone_size	j_call	d_call	v_call	cdr3_nt	cdr3_aa
few	TRBJ2-5	.	TRBV5-1	TGCGCCAGCAGCGATAGACTAACCCAAGAGACCCAGTACTTC	CASSDRLTQETQYF
few	TRBJ2-3	.	TRBV7-2	TGTGCCAGCAGCTCGCCGAGGGGGACCACATTCACAGATACGCAGTATTTT	CASSSPRGTTFTDTQYF
few	TRBJ2-1	TRBD2	TRBV10-2	TGCGCCAGCAAGCTAGCGGGAGTCAATGAGCAGTTCTTC	CASKLAGVNEQFF
.	TRBJ2-5	.	TRBV7-9	TGTGCCAGCAGCCCAGGAAATGTCCAAGAGACCCAGTACTTC	CASSPGNVQETQYF
.	TRBJ2-7	TRBD2	TRBV19	TGTGCCAGTAGTATCGCGGGAGCGTACGAGCAGTACTTC	CASSIAGAYEQYF
.	TRBJ2-1	TRBD2	TRBV30	TGTGCCTGGAGTGACCCTGCAGGAGCGGGATACCGATGGGAGCAGTTCTTC	CAWSDPAGAGYRWEQFF
.	TRBJ1-4	.	TRBV7-9	TGTGCCAGCACCCGCGCGGTCGGACAGTATAATGAAAAACTGTTTTTT	CASTRAVGQYNEKLFF
few	TRBJ2-1	.	TRBV28	TGTGCCAGCACAGGGCAGTGGGATAATGAGCAGTTCTTC	CASTGQWDNEQFF
.	TRBJ2-7	.	TRBV28	TGTGCCAGCACCCGGGACTTTTACTACGAGCAGTACTTC	CASTRDFYYEQYF
.	TRBJ1-2	.	TRBV18	TGTGCCAGCTCACCTTCCGGACAGTCATCTAACTATGGCTACACCTTC	CASSPSGQSSNYGYTF
.	TRBJ2-2	.	TRBV28	TGTGCCAGCATGAATGGCTTCACCGGGGAGCTGTTTTTT	CASMNGFTGELFF
few	TRBJ2-7	.	TRBV13	TGTGCCAGCAGCTCCACGGTGCCAACGGGGGAGCAGTACTTC	CASSSTVPTGEQYF
.	TRBJ2-7	TRBD2	TRBV19	TGTGCCAGTAGTATAAGCGGGACTTCGATTTACGAGCAGTACTTC	CASSISGTSIYEQYF
few	TRBJ2-3	.	TRBV6-1	TGTGCCAGCCGCGAACCTCCCGATACGCAGTATTTT	CASREPPDTQYF
.	TRBJ2-3	TRBD2	TRBV4-1	TGCGCCAGCAGCCAAGCTCCCCTTAGGCTAGCGGGAGCATCGGATACGCAGTATTTT	CASSQAPLRLAGASDTQYF
.	TRBJ2-7	TRBD2	TRBV5-6	TGTGCCAGCAGTTTTACTAGCGGGAGGGCCTACGAGCAGTACTTC	CASSFTSGRAYEQYF
.	TRBJ2-7	TRBD2	TRBV29-1	TGCAGCGTTGATGGCGGGGGCTCCTACGAGCAGTACTTC	CSVDGGGSYEQYF
.	TRBJ2-2	TRBD1	TRBV29-1	TGCAGCGTTAGTGGCACAGGGGCAGGCGCGAACACCGGGGAGCTGTTTTTT	CSVSGTGAGANTGELFF
.	TRBJ2-4	.	TRBV5-4	TGTGCCAGCAGCTTGGCCGGTGGGGGGTCTGTGGCCAAAAACATTCAGTACTTC	CASSLAGGGSVAKNIQYF
few	TRBJ1-1	.	TRBV30	TGTGCCTGGAGTTGGGGGCTGAACACTGAAGCTTTCTTT	CAWSWGLNTEAFF
.	TRBJ2-5	TRBD2	TRBV2	TGTGCCAGCAGTGGCGCCGGGACTAGCGGGGAGACCCAGTACTTC	CASSGAGTSGETQYF
.	TRBJ2-1	TRBD2	TRBV11-1	TGTGCCAGCAGCTTATTACTAGCGGGTTTATACAATGAGCAGTTCTTC	CASSLLLAGLYNEQFF
.	TRBJ1-2	.	TRBV5-1	TGCGCCAGCAGCTTGGAAGGGGCGGCTAACTATGGCTACACCTTC	CASSLEGAANYGYTF
once	TRBJ2-3	.	TRBV4-3	TGCGCCAGCAGCCAAGATACCGTAGGGGTCACAGATACGCAGTATTTT	CASSQDTVGVTDTQYF
.	TRBJ2-5	TRBD2	TRBV7-2	TGTGCCAGCAGCTTAGCGGGACTAGCGGGATTGTGGGAGACCCAGTACTTC	CASSLAGLAGLWETQYF
.	TRBJ1-1	.	TRBV19	TGTGCCAGTAGTAAAAGGAAGGATGGGGCGAACACTGAAGCTTTCTTT	CASSKRKDGANTEAFF
.	TRBJ2-1	.	TRBV7-9	TGTGCCAGCAGCTTATCACTAAATGAGCAGTTCTTC	CASSLSLNEQFF
.	TRBJ2-1	TRBD2	TRBV29-1	TGCAGCGTCCTTAGCGGGAGTCGCAATGAGCAGTTCTTC	CSVLSGSRNEQFF
.	TRBJ1-1	.	TRBV19	TGTGCCAGTGGGCTAGCCGGGAACACTGAAGCTTTCTTT	CASGLAGNTEAFF
.	TRBJ2-5	TRBD2	TRBV5-4	TGTGCCAGCAGCCGGGACTACCAAGAGACCCAATACTTC	CASSRDYQETQYF
.	TRBJ2-7	TRBD1	TRBV28	TGTGCCAGCAGTTATAGGACAGGAGTACACGAGCAGTACTTC	CASSYRTGVHEQYF
.	TRBJ2-4	TRBD2	TRBV29-1	TGCAGCGTACAAACCGGGACTAGCGTAAACATTCAGTACTTC	CSVQTGTSVNIQYF
.	TRBJ2-7	.	TRBV29-1	TGCAGCGTTGAAGCTGTGGGAGCGAGTTACGAGCAGTACTTC	CSVEAVGASYEQYF
.	TRBJ1-5	TRBD1	TRBV27	TGTGCCAGCACCCCGACAGGGCGGACTCAGCCCCAGCATTTT	CASTPTGRTQPQHF
.	TRBJ2-5	.	TRBV4-3	TGCGCCAGCAGCCAAGATCTACGGGAGACCCAGTACTTC	CASSQDLRETQYF
few	TRBJ1-5	TRBD1	TRBV6-1	TGTGCCAGCAGGGTGACAGGGGATAGCAATCAGCCCCAGCATTTT	CASRVTGDSNQPQHF
.	TRBJ2-7	.	TRBV7-9	TGTGCCAGCAGCTTAGGGATTGGGGCCCAACTCTACGAGCAGTACTTC	CASSLGIGAQLYEQYF
few	TRBJ2-1	TRBD1	TRBV7-6	TGTGCCAGCAGCTTAAAAGCGCGGGACAGGGGGCCAAATGAGCAGTTCTTC	CASSLKARDRGPNEQFF
.	TRBJ1-3	.	TRBV19	TGTGCCAGTAGTGCCCAGGCTTCCTCTGGAAACACCATATATTTT	CASSAQASSGNTIYF
.	TRBJ1-6	.	TRBV6-1	TGTGCCAGCAGTGAACAGTATCCGTCTAATTCACCCCTCCACTTT	CASSEQYPSNSPLHF
.	TRBJ2-1	TRBD2	TRBV7-2	TGTGCCAGCAGCTTAGGCCTAGCGGGGTGGCTTGGGTACAATGAGCAGTTCTTC	CASSLGLAGWLGYNEQFF